The clone carrying this T cell receptor beta chain was detected once. The antigen remains undetermined. The CDR3 length is 12 residues. With 6 bases removed from V and 15 bases from J, the gap between germline ends came to 15 bases. From germline, CDR1 is MNHNY and CDR2 SVGAGI (reference sequence). A single record per CDR3 protein comes from TCRdb applying MiXCR to the reads. The sample includes around 750,000 distinct CDR3 sequences, around a third of them seen just once. This entry belongs to a study of T cell repertoires in cytomegalovirus infection. Study-level background: In the study, CMV epitopes included recently identified HLA-C-restricted and well-studied HLA-B-restricted ones. Study-wide results and caveats: The response measured ex vivo was dominated by TCR beta clonotypes (HLA-C-restricted and CMV-specific).

The chain couples TRBV6-6 to TRBJ1-6; possible D gene TRBD1, 5 bases. The source of this sequence is a human donor in good health (CMV status not recorded). Some clones in this sample may be carry-over from other donors' samples. The sequencing here drew on cultured CD8+ T cells from PBMCs, taken from culture after CMV antigen stimulation. Written as DNA, the CDR3 is TGTGCCAGCAGCCCCACAGGAATTTACCTCCACTTT. It specifies CASSPTGIYLHF.